The subject of this entry is one T cell receptor (beta chain). Its specificity is unknown. The data originate from a study of post-analysis software for immune sequencing data. Whole-study results and caveats: Higher frequency in patients than in controls was seen for roughly five TRBV segments, with TRBV5-6, TRBV5-1 and TRBV20-1 among them. Controls' normalized Chao1 diversity significantly exceeded that of multiple sclerosis patients.

The germline V and J ends were trimmed by 4 bases and 5 bases, with 18 bases remaining between them. The length of the CDR3 is 15 residues. The germline CDR1 and CDR2 sequences are MGHRA and YSYEKL. Unique-molecular-identifier-tagged TCR beta cDNA libraries were used. Around 500,000 cDNA molecules were obtained from around 0.96 to 9.9 million T cells. TCRdb re-analysed the PCR reads in MiXCR, keeping a single row per CDR3 protein. Seen here are approximately 770,000 distinct CDR3 sequences, 46% observed once, and the top ten hold around 4.7%. The sequenced material came from blood. The V gene is TRBV4-1, the J gene TRBJ2-7; a possible D gene is TRBD1 (6 bases). This TCR was recovered from a girl aged 5-17 years with multiple sclerosis. CDR3 sequence: CASSPDGGGGNEQYF. In DNA form, the CDR3 reads TGCGCCAGCAGCCCAGACGGAGGTGGGGGCAACGAGCAGTACTTC.